This TCR beta chain was sequenced in a study of blood T cells in healthy people across ages. A J-beta primer mix and a sample-barcoded 5' primer were used in a second PCR of about 7 to 12 cycles. TCRdb ran MiXCR on the 5' RACE reads and lists one entry per CDR3 protein. The table lists around 1,000,000 distinct CDR3 sequences, 20% to 25% of them singletons. The data were also submitted as part of a second study, on T cells of mothers and their children.

This receptor was identified in a girl aged 2-10 years in good health. The sample was blood.

CDR3 DNA sequence: TGTGCCAGCAGCCCCCATACGGGGAACCCTCCTCAGCCCCAGCATTTT. It encodes CASSPHTGNPPQPQHF. V and J are TRBV9 and TRBJ1-5; no definite D call. The germline V gene encodes CDR1 SGDLS and CDR2 YYNGEE. There are 16 residues in the CDR3. V lost 4 bases to trimming and J lost 6 bases, with 20 bases between them.